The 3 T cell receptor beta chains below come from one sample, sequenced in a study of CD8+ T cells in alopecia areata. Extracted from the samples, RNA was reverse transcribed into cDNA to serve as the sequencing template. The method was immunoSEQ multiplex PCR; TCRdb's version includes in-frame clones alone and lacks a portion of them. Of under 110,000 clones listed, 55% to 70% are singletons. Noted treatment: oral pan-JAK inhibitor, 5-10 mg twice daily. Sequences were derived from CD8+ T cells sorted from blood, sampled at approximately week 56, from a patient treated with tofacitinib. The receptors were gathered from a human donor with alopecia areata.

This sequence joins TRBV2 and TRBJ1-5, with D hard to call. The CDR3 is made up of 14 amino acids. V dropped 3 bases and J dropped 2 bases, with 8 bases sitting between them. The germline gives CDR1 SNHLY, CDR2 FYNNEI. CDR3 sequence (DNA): TGTGCCAGCAGTGACACGGTGGGCAATCAGCCCCAGCATTTT. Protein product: CASSDTVGNQPQHF. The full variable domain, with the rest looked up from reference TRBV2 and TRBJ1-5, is EPEVTQTPSHQVTQMGQEVILRCVPISNHLYFYWYRQILGQKVEFLVSFYNNEISEKSEIFDDQFSVERPDGSNFTLKIRSTKLEDSAMYFCASSDTVGNQPQHFGDGTRLSIL.

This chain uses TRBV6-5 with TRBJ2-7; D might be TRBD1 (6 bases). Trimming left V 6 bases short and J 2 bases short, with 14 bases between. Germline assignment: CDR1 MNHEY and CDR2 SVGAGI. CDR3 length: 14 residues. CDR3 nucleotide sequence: TGTGCCAGCAGCCACCTACGACAGGCCTACGAGCAGTACTTC. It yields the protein CASSHLRQAYEQYF.

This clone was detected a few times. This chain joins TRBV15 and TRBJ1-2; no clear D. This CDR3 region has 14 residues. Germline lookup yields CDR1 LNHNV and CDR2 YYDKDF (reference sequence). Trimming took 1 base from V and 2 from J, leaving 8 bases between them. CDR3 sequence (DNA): TGTGCCACCAGCAGAGGGACGGAGAACTATGGCTACACCTTC. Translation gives CATSRGTENYGYTF.